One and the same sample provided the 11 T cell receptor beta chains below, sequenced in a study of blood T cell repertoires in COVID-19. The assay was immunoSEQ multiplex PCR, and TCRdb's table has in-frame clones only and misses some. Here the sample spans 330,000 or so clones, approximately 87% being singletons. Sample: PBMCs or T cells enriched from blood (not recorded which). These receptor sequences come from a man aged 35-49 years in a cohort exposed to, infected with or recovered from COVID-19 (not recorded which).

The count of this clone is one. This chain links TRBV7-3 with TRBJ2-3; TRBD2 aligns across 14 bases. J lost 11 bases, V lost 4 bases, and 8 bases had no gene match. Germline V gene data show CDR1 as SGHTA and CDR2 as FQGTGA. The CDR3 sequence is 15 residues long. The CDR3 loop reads CASSSTGTSGSRQYF. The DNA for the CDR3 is TGTGCCAGCAGCTCCACCGGGACTAGCGGGAGTAGGCAGTATTTT.

CDR3 sequence (DNA): TGTGCCAGCAGCCACTTCAGGGGGGCAGGGGGCGATGGCTACACCTTC. Protein: CASSHFRGAGGDGYTF. The rearrangement uses TRBV3-1 (or the pseudogene TRBV3-2) and TRBJ1-2, with TRBD1 identical over 8 bases. Trimming removed 3 bases from V and 6 bases from J; junction bases left unmatched: 12. The CDR3 extends over 16 amino acids. From germline, CDR1 is LGHDT and CDR2 YNNKEL (reference sequence).

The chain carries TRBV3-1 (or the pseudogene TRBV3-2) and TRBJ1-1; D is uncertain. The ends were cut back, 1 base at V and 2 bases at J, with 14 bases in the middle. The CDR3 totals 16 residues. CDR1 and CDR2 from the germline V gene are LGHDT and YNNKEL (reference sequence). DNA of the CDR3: TGTGCCAGCAGCCAAGGGAGTTCGGGAGGCAACACTGAAGCTTTCTTT. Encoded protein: CASSQGSSGGNTEAFF.

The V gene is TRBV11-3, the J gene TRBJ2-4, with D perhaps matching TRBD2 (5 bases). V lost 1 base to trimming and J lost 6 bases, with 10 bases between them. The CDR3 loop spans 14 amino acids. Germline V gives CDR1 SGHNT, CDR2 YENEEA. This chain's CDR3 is CASSLGSSGNIQYF. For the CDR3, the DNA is TGTGCCAGCAGCTTAGGGTCCAGCGGAAACATTCAGTACTTC.

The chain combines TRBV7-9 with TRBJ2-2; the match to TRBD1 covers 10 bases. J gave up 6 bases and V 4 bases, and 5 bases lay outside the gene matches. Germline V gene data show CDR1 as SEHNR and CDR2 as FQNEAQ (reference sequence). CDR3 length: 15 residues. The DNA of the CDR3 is TGTGCCAGCAGCTCGACAGGGGGCTTGGCCGGGGAGCTGTTTTTT. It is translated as CASSSTGGLAGELFF.

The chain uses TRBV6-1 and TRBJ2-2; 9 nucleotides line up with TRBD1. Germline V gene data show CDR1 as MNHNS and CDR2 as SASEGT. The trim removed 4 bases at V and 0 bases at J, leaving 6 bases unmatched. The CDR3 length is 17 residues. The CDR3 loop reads CASSAEGTGTNTGELFF. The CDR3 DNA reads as TGTGCCAGCAGTGCCGAGGGGACAGGGACGAACACCGGGGAGCTGTTTTTT.

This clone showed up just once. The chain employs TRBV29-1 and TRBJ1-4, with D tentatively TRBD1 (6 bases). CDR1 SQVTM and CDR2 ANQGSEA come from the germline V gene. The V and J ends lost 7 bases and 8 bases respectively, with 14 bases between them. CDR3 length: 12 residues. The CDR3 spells CSGKGGGEKLFF. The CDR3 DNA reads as TGCAGCGGAAAGGGAGGGGGGGAAAAACTGTTTTTT. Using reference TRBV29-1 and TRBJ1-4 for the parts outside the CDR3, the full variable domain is SAVISQKPSRDICQRGTSLTIQCQVDSQVTMMFWYRQQPGQSLTLIATANQGSEATYESGFVIDKFPISRPNLTFSTLTVSNMSPEDSSIYLCSGKGGGEKLFFGSGTQLSVL.

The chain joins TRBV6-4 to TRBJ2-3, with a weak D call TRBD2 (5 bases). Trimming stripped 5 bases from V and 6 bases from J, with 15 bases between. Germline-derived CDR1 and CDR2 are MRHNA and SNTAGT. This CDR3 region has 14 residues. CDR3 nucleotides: TGTGCCAGCAGTACTAGAGGACTCCCGGATACGCAGTATTTT. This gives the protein CASSTRGLPDTQYF.

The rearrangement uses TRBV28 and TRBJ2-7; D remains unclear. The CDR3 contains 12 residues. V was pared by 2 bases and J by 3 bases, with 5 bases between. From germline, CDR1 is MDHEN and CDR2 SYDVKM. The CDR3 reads CASSLAYYEQYF. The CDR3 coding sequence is TGTGCCAGCAGTTTAGCCTACTACGAGCAGTACTTC.

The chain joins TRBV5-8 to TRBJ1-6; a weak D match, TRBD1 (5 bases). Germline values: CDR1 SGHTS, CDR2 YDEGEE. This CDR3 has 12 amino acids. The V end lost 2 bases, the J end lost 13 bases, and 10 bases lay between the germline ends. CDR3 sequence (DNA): TGTGCCAGCAGCTTTACAGGTTTCCCCCTCCACTTT. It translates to CASSFTGFPLHF.

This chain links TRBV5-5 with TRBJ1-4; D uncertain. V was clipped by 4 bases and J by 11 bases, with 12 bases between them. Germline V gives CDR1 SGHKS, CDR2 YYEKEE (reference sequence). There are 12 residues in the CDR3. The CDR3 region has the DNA TGTGCCAGCAGCCATGGTCGGGAGAAACTGTTTTTT. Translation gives CASSHGREKLFF.